The 21 T cell receptor beta chains reported below all come from one sample, sequenced in a study of blood T cell repertoires in COVID-19. Profiled with immunoSEQ multiplex PCR; TCRdb holds only in-frame clones, not every one. The sample lists some 200,000 clones, roughly 84% occurring once. The sample taken for sequencing was PBMCs or T cells enriched from blood (not recorded which). Receptors were obtained from a man aged 25 to 40 in a cohort exposed to, infected with or recovered from COVID-19 (not recorded which).

This sequence joins TRBV28 and TRBJ2-7; 7 bases are shared with TRBD1. From germline, CDR1 is MDHEN and CDR2 SYDVKM. The CDR3 consists of 14 residues. The J segment lost 4 bases and the V segment lost 3 bases, leaving 6 bases of the junction unmatched. The CDR3 spells CASSFRRQGYEQYF. CDR3 bases: TGTGCCAGCAGTTTTCGGCGACAGGGTTACGAGCAGTACTTC.

This clone is a singleton in its sample. The chain couples TRBV27 to TRBJ1-2; no clear D. The CDR3 extends over 17 amino acids. V gave up 0 bases and J gave up 2 bases, with 16 bases separating them. Germline values: CDR1 MNHEY, CDR2 SMNVEV (reference sequence). This CDR3 reads CASSLSVTARLNYGYTF. The DNA for the CDR3 is TGTGCCAGCAGTTTATCGGTTACAGCCCGATTAAACTATGGCTACACCTTC.

The chain has TRBV5-6 and TRBJ2-7; 8 bases align to TRBD2. The CDR3 covers 15 residues. Germline values: CDR1 SGHDT, CDR2 YYEEEE. Trimming cost V 2 bases and J 6 bases; bases outside gene matches: 10. DNA of the CDR3: TGTGCCAGCAGCTTTATCCTAGCGGGCCCCAGCGAGCAGTACTTC. This translates into CASSFILAGPSEQYF.

The V and J genes are TRBV14 and TRBJ2-1; D gene uncertain. CDR1 and CDR2 from the germline V gene are SGHDN and FVKESK. The V end lost 3 bases, the J end lost 4 bases, and 7 bases lay between the germline ends. CDR3 length: 13 residues. The CDR3 region is CASSQRLYNEQFF. The CDR3 DNA sequence: TGTGCCAGCAGCCAGCGACTGTACAATGAGCAGTTCTTC.

The rearrangement joins TRBV28 to TRBJ2-3; 8 bases agree with TRBD1. The J segment lost 0 bases and the V segment lost 5 bases, leaving 1 base of the junction unmatched. Per germline, CDR1 MDHEN and CDR2 SYDVKM. This CDR3 contains 14 residues. For the CDR3, the DNA is TGTGCCAGCAGTCGACAGGGGAGCACAGATACGCAGTATTTT. It is translated as CASSRQGSTDTQYF.

CDR3 residues: CASSSGTATNEKLFF. The CDR3 nucleotides read TGTGCCAGCAGCTCCGGGACAGCAACTAATGAAAAACTGTTTTTT. This chain connects TRBV7-2 to TRBJ1-4; 7 bases map to TRBD1. The germline CDR1 and CDR2 sequences are SGHTA and FQGNSA. This CDR3 has 15 amino acids. V trimming: 4 bases; J trimming: 0 bases; junction bases outside the gene matches: 2.

This clone appeared a few times. The V and J genes are TRBV6-6 and TRBJ2-7; 7 nucleotides match TRBD1. V lost 6 bases, J lost 0 bases, and 8 bases stayed unmatched. CDR1 is MNHNY and CDR2 is SVGAGI in the germline V gene (reference sequence). The CDR3 is 15 residues long. This chain's CDR3 is CASSPDRTSSYEQYF. The CDR3 DNA sequence: TGTGCCAGCAGCCCGGACAGGACGAGCTCCTACGAGCAGTACTTC.

The chain carries TRBV19 and TRBJ2-1, with TRBD1 matching 9 bases. The CDR3 spans 17 residues. Germline CDR1 reads LNHDA; CDR2 reads SQIVND (reference sequence). J lost 3 bases, V lost 5 bases, and 11 bases had no gene match. In DNA form, the CDR3 reads TGTGCCAGTAGTCCCTGGACAGGGGAGGAGGGCTACAATGAGCAGTTCTTC. As protein: CASSPWTGEEGYNEQFF.

The CDR3 sequence is CASSEGLKAFF. In DNA, the CDR3 is TGTGCCAGCAGTGAGGGCTTGAAAGCTTTCTTT. The chain recombines TRBV25-1 with TRBJ1-1; D remains unclear. V was pared by 3 bases and J by 9 bases, with 8 bases between. Germline-derived CDR1 and CDR2 are MGHDK and SYGVNS. The CDR3 spans 11 residues. The whole variable domain, remainder taken from reference TRBV25-1 and TRBJ1-1, is EADIYQTPRYLVIGTGKKITLECSQTMGHDKMYWYQQDPGMELHLIHYSYGVNSTEKGDLSSESTVSRIRTEHFPLTLESARPSHTSQYLCASSEGLKAFFGQGTRLTVV.

This chain links TRBV3-1 (or the pseudogene TRBV3-2) with TRBJ2-7, with TRBD2 matching over 7 bases. The CDR3 has 14 amino acids. The germline gives CDR1 LGHDT, CDR2 YNNKEL (reference sequence). The ends lost 0 bases at V and 9 bases at J; junction bases unmatched: 8. The CDR3 sequence: CASSQDGYVAGQYF. The DNA of the CDR3 is TGTGCCAGCAGCCAAGATGGGTACGTAGCGGGGCAGTACTTC.

The chain couples TRBV4-2 to TRBJ2-4; D uncertain. The CDR3 sequence is 18 residues long. Deletions cut 1 base from V and 1 base from J, with 17 bases between. Per germline, CDR1 LGHNA and CDR2 YNFKEQ. CDR3 bases: TGTGCCAGCAGCCAAGCCTCTGTGGGCATTAGGGCCAAAAACATTCAGTACTTC. Translation gives CASSQASVGIRAKNIQYF.

This rearrangement joins TRBV5-1 to TRBJ1-1; 9 bases match TRBD1. The germline CDR1 and CDR2 sequences are SGHRS and YFSETQ. CDR3 length: 16 residues. V shed 4 bases, J shed 1 base, and the junction held 8 bases outside the gene matches. CDR3 loop: CASSLGGTGRNTEAFF. The DNA of the CDR3 is TGCGCCAGCAGCCTTGGAGGGACAGGGCGGAACACTGAAGCTTTCTTT.

DNA for the CDR3: TGCGCCAGCAGCCAATCCCGACCATGGACTAGCGGGACCCAGGCCTCCTACGAGCAGTACTTC. This codes for CASSQSRPWTSGTQASYEQYF. This rearrangement joins TRBV4-1 to TRBJ2-7; 12 nucleotides line up with TRBD2. The V segment lost 2 bases and the J segment 0 bases; nucleotides outside the gene matches: 17. The CDR3 is 21 residues long. Germline V gives CDR1 MGHRA, CDR2 YSYEKL.

This clone was observed a single time. This chain links TRBV7-2 with TRBJ2-1; weak D call: TRBD2 (5 bases). The germline V and J ends were trimmed by 5 bases and 12 bases, with 11 bases remaining between them. Per the germline V gene, CDR1 is SGHTA and CDR2 is FQGNSA. CDR3 size: 11 residues. The chain's CDR3 is CASSPREGQFF. The DNA of the CDR3 is TGTGCCAGCAGCCCCCGAGAGGGGCAGTTCTTC.

V gene TRBV5-6 combines with J gene TRBJ2-6, with D perhaps matching TRBD2 (5 bases). The CDR3 is made up of 16 amino acids. V lost 1 base to trimming and J lost 2 bases, with 10 bases between them. The germline gives CDR1 SGHDT, CDR2 YYEEEE. CDR3 DNA sequence: TGTGCCAGCAGCTTGCCGGGATTAACTGGGGCCAACGTCCTGACTTTC. As protein: CASSLPGLTGANVLTF.

This chain uses TRBV28 with TRBJ2-3; 10 nucleotides match TRBD2. This CDR3 has 17 residues. The germline CDR1 and CDR2 sequences are MDHEN and SYDVKM. Trimming at V came to 6 bases and at J to 0 bases, leaving 9 bases not matched to a gene. Here the CDR3 reads CASSLIPGLASTDTQYF. The DNA for the CDR3 is TGTGCCAGCAGCCTTATCCCGGGACTAGCGAGCACAGATACGCAGTATTTT.

The V gene is TRBV27, the J gene TRBJ2-1, with D tentatively TRBD2 (6 bases). This CDR3 spans 11 amino acids. V shed 6 bases and J shed 10 bases, with 10 bases lying between them. Germline assignment: CDR1 MNHEY and CDR2 SMNVEV (reference sequence). CDR3: CASSRRGEQFF. Written as DNA, the CDR3 is TGTGCCAGCAGCCGTCGGGGGGAGCAGTTCTTC.

CDR3 loop: CASSLPGTGELFF. The CDR3 bases are TGTGCCAGCAGTCTGCCGGGCACCGGGGAGCTGTTTTTT. The rearrangement uses TRBV28 and TRBJ2-2, with D uncertain. The germline V gene has CDR1 MDHEN and CDR2 SYDVKM. The CDR3 has 13 residues. V lost 5 bases, J lost 4 bases, and 8 bases lay in between.

V usage is TRBV11-2 and J usage is TRBJ2-3, with 13 nucleotides matching TRBD2. Trimming at V came to 2 bases and at J to 3 bases, leaving 2 bases not matched to a gene. Looked up from germline, CDR1 is SGHAT and CDR2 is FQNNGV. The length of the CDR3 is 16 residues. The CDR3 sequence: CASSLRLAGGTDTQYF. The CDR3 region has the DNA TGTGCCAGCAGCTTAAGACTAGCGGGAGGAACAGATACGCAGTATTTT.

The chain joins TRBV7-9 to TRBJ2-5; TRBD2 aligns across 8 bases. The junction had 11 bases not matched to a gene; V was cut back by 1 base and J by 4 bases. CDR1 is SEHNR, CDR2 FQNEAQ, per germline (reference sequence). This CDR3 is 17 amino acids long. Written as DNA, the CDR3 is TGTGCCAGCAGCTTAGTCGGCCAGCGGGAGTGGGGAGAGACCCAGTACTTC. It specifies CASSLVGQREWGETQYF.

V usage is TRBV9 and J usage is TRBJ1-3; maybe TRBD1 (6 bases). CDR1 and CDR2 (germline): SGDLS, YYNGEE. Deletions cut 2 bases from V and 4 bases from J, with 16 bases between. This CDR3 has 16 amino acids. The DNA of the CDR3 is TGTGCCAGCAGCGTGAACGGACAGCAAGCGGGAAACACCATATATTTT. Translation: CASSVNGQQAGNTIYF.